This T cell receptor beta chain was sequenced for a study of lymphopenia after photon versus proton radiotherapy. Germline CDR1 is LGHNA and CDR2 is YNFKEQ. The length of the CDR3 is 20 residues. V shed 2 bases, J shed 1 base, and the junction held 11 bases outside the gene matches. TCRdb keeps only in-frame clones here, not all; method: immunoSEQ multiplex PCR. The sample has roughly 57,000 clones, approximately 82% seen once. This rearrangement joins TRBV4-2 to TRBJ2-1, with 13 bases identical to TRBD2. The origin of this receptor is a man between 50 and 59 years old with gastric cancer. Specimen: peripheral blood, collected from a patient treated with photon-based radiotherapy. CDR3 loop: CASSQRVSWTSGSSYNEQFF. As DNA, the CDR3 is TGTGCCAGCAGCCAACGCGTCTCCTGGACTAGCGGGAGTTCCTACAATGAGCAGTTCTTC.